Below, 9 T cell receptor beta chains from the same sample are listed, as sequenced in a study of immune evolution from preneoplasia to lung adenocarcinoma. The repertoire was sequenced with immunoSEQ multiplex PCR; TCRdb's copy has only in-frame clones and lacks some. The table lists around 40,000 clones, less than 85% of them singletons. Sample: FFPE invasive lung adenocarcinoma tissue. The receptors were sampled from a person aged 55 to 70 with lung adenocarcinoma.

V gene TRBV5-1 combines with J gene TRBJ2-3, with 8 bases identical to TRBD2. The CDR3 covers 14 residues. Germline V lookup: CDR1 SGHRS, CDR2 YFSETQ. J was trimmed by 5 bases and V by 4 bases; bases with no gene match: 6. CDR3 in DNA: TGCGCCAGCAGCCTCGGGGGGGTTAGAGATACGCAGTATTTT. It codes for CASSLGGVRDTQYF. The full variable domain, with the rest looked up from reference TRBV5-1 and TRBJ2-3, is KAGVTQTPRYLIKTRGQQVTLSCSPISGHRSVSWYQQTPGQGLQFLFEYFSETQRNKGNFPGRFSGRQFSNSRSEMNVSTLELGDSALYLCASSLGGVRDTQYFGPGTRLTVL.

The V and J genes are TRBV7-9 and TRBJ1-3, with D perhaps matching TRBD1 (6 bases). CDR3 length: 14 amino acids. Germline loops: CDR1 SEHNR, CDR2 FQNEAQ (reference sequence). Trimming stripped 6 bases from V and 3 bases from J, with 12 bases between. CDR3 bases: TGTGCCAGCAGACAACAGGGCTTTGGAAACACCATATATTTT. Translation: CASRQQGFGNTIYF.

The V call is TRBV28, the J call TRBJ2-3; no definite D call. Germline CDR1 MDHEN, CDR2 SYDVKM. V shed 6 bases and J shed 2 bases, with 6 bases lying between them. This CDR3 comprises 12 residues. CDR3 sequence (DNA): TGTGCCAGCAGACGACACACAGATACGCAGTATTTT. Translation: CASRRHTDTQYF.

The gene calls are TRBV6-1 and TRBJ2-7, with 7 bases identical to TRBD1. The trim removed 5 bases at V and 3 bases at J, leaving 4 bases unmatched. The CDR3 spans 13 residues. Germline values: CDR1 MNHNS, CDR2 SASEGT. The DNA of the CDR3 is TGTGCCAGCAGTATCCGGGACAGCTACGAGCAGTACTTC. Translation gives CASSIRDSYEQYF.

This clone has just one count. The J gene is TRBJ2-1, the V gene TRBV6-6; unclear D gene. V dropped 1 base and J dropped 0 bases, with 7 bases sitting between them. The CDR3 has 15 residues. Germline V gives CDR1 MNHNY, CDR2 SVGAGI (reference sequence). The CDR3 coding sequence is TGTGCCAGCAGTTACTGGCTGAGCTCCTACAATGAGCAGTTCTTC. Translated, it gives CASSYWLSSYNEQFF.

The chain has TRBV7-9 and TRBJ2-7; 9 bases match TRBD1. CDR3 length: 13 amino acids. Germline-derived CDR1 and CDR2 are SEHNR and FQNEAQ (reference sequence). V gave up 1 base and J gave up 6 bases; unmatched junction bases: 1. The CDR3 loop is CASSLGQGVEQYF. The CDR3, as DNA: TGTGCCAGCAGCTTAGGACAGGGGGTCGAGCAGTACTTC.

This clone was recorded only once. The rearrangement uses TRBV5-6 and TRBJ1-4; a possible D gene is TRBD1 (5 bases). V was clipped by 4 bases and J by 0 bases, with 22 bases between them. This CDR3 is built from 19 residues. Germline loops: CDR1 SGHDT, CDR2 YYEEEE. The CDR3 protein is CASSNLIDSQEPTNEKLFF. In DNA, the CDR3 is TGTGCCAGCAGCAACCTAATCGACAGTCAAGAACCAACTAATGAAAAACTGTTTTTT.

This clone was counted only a few times. The same CDR3 also results from other DNA sequences found in this sample. The CDR3 DNA reads as TGCGCCAGCAGCTTGGCCGGGATTGGGACAGATACGCAGTATTTT. Translated: CASSLAGIGTDTQYF. This chain joins TRBV5-1 and TRBJ2-3, with D perhaps TRBD2 (5 bases). Germline lookup yields CDR1 SGHRS and CDR2 YFSETQ. V lost 0 bases and J 3 bases, leaving 11 bases between the germline ends. The CDR3 sequence is 15 residues long.

The V gene is TRBV2, the J gene TRBJ1-5; no firm D call. Germline lookup yields CDR1 SNHLY and CDR2 FYNNEI. Trimming stripped 6 bases from V and 5 bases from J, with 8 bases between. This CDR3 has 12 amino acids. CDR3 nucleotides: TGTGCCAGCAGCCAGGAATATCAGCCCCAGCATTTT. Protein sequence: CASSQEYQPQHF.